Listed below are T cell receptor beta chains from one sample, sequenced in a study of radiation and T cells in renal cell carcinoma. This table comes from immunoSEQ multiplex PCR, and its TCRdb copy is limited to in-frame clones, with some not included. The sample lists roughly 82,000 clones, 89% occurring once. The sample in question was blood, obtained from a patient whose treatment included radiotherapy and nephrectomy. These receptors all come from a woman in her seventies with renal cell carcinoma. Both conserved end residues are part of each CDR3. Clone size, where shown, is once, few, many, or a class for clones that have expanded.

j_call v_call clone_size cdr3_aa
TRBJ2-1 TRBV7-9 NA CASSLLAGAYSYNEQFF
TRBJ1-5 TRBV29-1 once CSVVGTGYSNQPQHF
TRBJ1-2 TRBV7-9 few CASSRTGANYGYTF
TRBJ1-3 TRBV28 NA CASPDTSGNTIYF
TRBJ1-4 TRBV11-2 NA CASRRQGAANEKLFF
TRBJ1-6 TRBV2 NA CASSDRAGNSPLHF
TRBJ2-3 TRBV7-2 NA CASSLEGGLNTDTQYF
TRBJ1-4 TRBV6-1 NA CASSEEGRNEKLFF
TRBJ1-2 TRBV14 NA CASSHVRATYGYTF
TRBJ2-3 TRBV7-6 NA CASSLGGGTSTDTQYF
TRBJ1-2 TRBV19 NA CASSSQGDYGYTF
TRBJ2-7 TRBV9 NA CASSHSGDEQYF
TRBJ1-3 TRBV18 once CASSRDSYSGNTIYF
TRBJ1-3 TRBV6-5 NA CASSYLAVASGNTIYF
TRBJ1-6 TRBV7-2 NA CASSALAGRVRTPLHF
TRBJ1-4 TRBV7-8 NA CASSLEGAGGEKLFF
TRBJ2-7 TRBV2 NA CASRPGAYEQYF
TRBJ1-5 TRBV7-9 NA CASSLEGFSNQPQHF
TRBJ2-5 TRBV27 NA CASSYRGGAETQYF
TRBJ2-5 TRBV4-3 NA CASSQDRGYQETQYF
TRBJ2-5 TRBV19 NA CASSDYQETQYF
TRBJ2-1 TRBV19 NA CASTPGGRYNEQFF
TRBJ1-1 TRBV7-2 NA CASSPTRGGNTEAFF
TRBJ2-3 TRBV5-4 NA CASSSTGADTQYF
TRBJ1-2 TRBV4-3 NA CASSQAGARGNYGYTF
TRBJ2-1 TRBV7-6 NA CASSFAGNYNEQFF
TRBJ2-7 TRBV6-6 NA CASSYKGAETGYEQYF
TRBJ2-5 TRBV11-2 NA CASSRDRFQTQYF
TRBJ2-2 TRBV19 NA CASSLRHRGNTGELFF
TRBJ2-3 TRBV5-1 NA CASSLKVSRASTDTQYF
TRBJ2-3 TRBV14 NA CASSQIGQGQNTQYF
TRBJ2-5 TRBV30 NA CALGPGGETQYF
TRBJ1-5 TRBV28 NA CASSLLGGNQPQHF
TRBJ2-3 TRBV30 NA CAWRATGTDTQYF
TRBJ2-7 TRBV30 NA CAWSVQGDLTEQYF
TRBJ2-1 TRBV9 NA CASSVAGAYNEQFF
TRBJ2-2 TRBV7-2 NA CASSRPGPGELFF
TRBJ1-1 TRBV27 few CASSLSVGGNTEAFF
TRBJ2-1 TRBV7-2 NA CASSLAMQGRNEQFF